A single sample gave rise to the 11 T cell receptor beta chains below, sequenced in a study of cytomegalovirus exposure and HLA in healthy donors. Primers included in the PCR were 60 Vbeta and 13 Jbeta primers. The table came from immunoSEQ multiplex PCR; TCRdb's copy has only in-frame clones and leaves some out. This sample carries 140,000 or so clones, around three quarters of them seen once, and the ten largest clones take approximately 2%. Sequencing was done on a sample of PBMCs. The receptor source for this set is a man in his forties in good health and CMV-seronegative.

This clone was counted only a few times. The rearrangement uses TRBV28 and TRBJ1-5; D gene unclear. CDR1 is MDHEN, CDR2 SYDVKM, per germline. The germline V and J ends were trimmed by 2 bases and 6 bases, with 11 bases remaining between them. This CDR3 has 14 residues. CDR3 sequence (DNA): TGTGCCAGCAGTTTAGAAGGGAGGCGTCAGCCCCAGCATTTT. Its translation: CASSLEGRRQPQHF.

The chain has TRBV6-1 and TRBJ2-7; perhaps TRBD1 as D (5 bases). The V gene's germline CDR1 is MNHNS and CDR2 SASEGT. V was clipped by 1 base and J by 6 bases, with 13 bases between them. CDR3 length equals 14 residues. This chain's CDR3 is CASSEGREVGEQYF. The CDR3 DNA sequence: TGTGCCAGCAGTGAAGGCAGGGAAGTCGGCGAGCAGTACTTC.

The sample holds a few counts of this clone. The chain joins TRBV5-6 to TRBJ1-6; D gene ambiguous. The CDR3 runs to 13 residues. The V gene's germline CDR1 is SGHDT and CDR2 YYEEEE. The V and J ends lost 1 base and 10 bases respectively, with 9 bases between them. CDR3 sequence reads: CASSLIAGSPLHF. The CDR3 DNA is TGTGCCAGCAGCTTGATTGCGGGATCACCCCTCCACTTT.

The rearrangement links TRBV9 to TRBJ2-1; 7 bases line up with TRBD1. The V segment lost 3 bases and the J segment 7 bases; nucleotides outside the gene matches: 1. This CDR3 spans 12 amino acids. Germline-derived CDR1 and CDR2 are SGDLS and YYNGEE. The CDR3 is CASSDRGNEQFF. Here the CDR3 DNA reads TGTGCCAGCAGCGACAGGGGTAATGAGCAGTTCTTC.

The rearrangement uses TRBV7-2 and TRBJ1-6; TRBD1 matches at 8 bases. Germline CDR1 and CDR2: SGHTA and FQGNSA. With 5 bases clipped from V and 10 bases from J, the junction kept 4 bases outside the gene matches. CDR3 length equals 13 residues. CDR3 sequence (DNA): TGTGCCAGCAGCCGACAGGGGAACTCACCCCTCCACTTT. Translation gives CASSRQGNSPLHF. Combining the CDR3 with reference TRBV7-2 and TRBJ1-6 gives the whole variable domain GAGVSQSPSNKVTEKGKDVELRCDPISGHTALYWYRQSLGQGLEFLIYFQGNSAPDKSGLPSDRFSAERTGGSVSTLTIQRTQQEDSAVYLCASSRQGNSPLHFGNGTRLTVT.

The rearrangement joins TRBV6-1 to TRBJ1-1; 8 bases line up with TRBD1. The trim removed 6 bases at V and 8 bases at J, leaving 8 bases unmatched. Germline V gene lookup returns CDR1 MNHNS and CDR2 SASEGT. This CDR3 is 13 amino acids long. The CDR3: CASSPLAGGEAFF. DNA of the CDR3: TGTGCCAGCAGCCCGCTGGCAGGGGGCGAAGCTTTCTTT.

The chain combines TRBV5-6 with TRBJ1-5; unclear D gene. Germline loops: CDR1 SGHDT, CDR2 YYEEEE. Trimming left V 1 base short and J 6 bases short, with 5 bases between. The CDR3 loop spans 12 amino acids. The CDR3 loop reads CASSLFGQPQHF. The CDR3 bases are TGTGCCAGCAGCTTGTTCGGTCAGCCCCAGCATTTT.

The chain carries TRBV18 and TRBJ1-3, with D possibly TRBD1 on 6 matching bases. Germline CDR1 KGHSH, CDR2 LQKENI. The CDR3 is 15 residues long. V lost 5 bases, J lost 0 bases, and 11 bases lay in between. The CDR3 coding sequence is TGTGCCAGCTCAACGGACAGATCCTCTGGAAACACCATATATTTT. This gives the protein CASSTDRSSGNTIYF.

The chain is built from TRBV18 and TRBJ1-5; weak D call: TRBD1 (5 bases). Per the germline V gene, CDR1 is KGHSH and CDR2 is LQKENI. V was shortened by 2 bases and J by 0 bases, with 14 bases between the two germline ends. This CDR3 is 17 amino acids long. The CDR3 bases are TGTGCCAGCTCACCAAGGAGACAGAATAATAGCAATCAGCCCCAGCATTTT. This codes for CASSPRRQNNSNQPQHF. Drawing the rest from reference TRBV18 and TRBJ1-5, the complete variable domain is NAGVMQNPRHLVRRRGQEARLRCSPMKGHSHVYWYRQLPEEGLKFMVYLQKENIIDESGMPKERFSAEFPKEGPSILRIQQVVRGDSAAYFCASSPRRQNNSNQPQHFGDGTRLSIL.

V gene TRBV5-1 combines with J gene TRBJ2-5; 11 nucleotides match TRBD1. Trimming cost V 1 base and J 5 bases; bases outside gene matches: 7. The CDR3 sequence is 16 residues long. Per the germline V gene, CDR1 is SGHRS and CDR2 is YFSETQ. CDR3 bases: TGCGCCAGCAGCTTGTCCGGGACAGGGGGAGGGGAGACCCAGTACTTC. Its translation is CASSLSGTGGGETQYF.

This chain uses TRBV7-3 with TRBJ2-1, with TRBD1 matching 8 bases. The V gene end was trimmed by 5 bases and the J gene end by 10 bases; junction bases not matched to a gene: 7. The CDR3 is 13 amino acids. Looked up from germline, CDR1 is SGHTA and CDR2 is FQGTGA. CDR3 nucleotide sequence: TGTGCCAGCAGCCCGTCCCGGGACAGGGAGCAGTTCTTC. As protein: CASSPSRDREQFF.